Each of the 29 T cell receptor beta chains below was sequenced from the same sample in a study of siplizumab effects on memory and regulatory T cells (dated by TCRdb to about 2019). The library was obtained by the immunoSEQ multiplex PCR assay. The clones in this table, taken by TCRdb from immuneACCESS, are in-frame only. Not every clone is retained; where verified, under half of the shortfall comes from an unresolved V gene, and the cause of the rest is unknown. This sample has under 130,000 clones in its table, and 93% of those were observed once. About 0.34% of the sample rests with the top ten. The sample comprised CD4+ T cells sorted from blood. These receptors all come from a human donor in good health.

This chain connects TRBV7-8 to TRBJ2-5; the D gene is possibly TRBD1 (7 bases). Trimming stripped 3 bases from V and 4 bases from J, with 12 bases between. Germline CDR1 and CDR2: SGHVS and FQNEAQ. The CDR3 contains 14 residues. DNA of the CDR3: TGTGCCAGCAGCTTCGGAGGGGGCGTAGAGACCCAGTACTTC. Protein: CASSFGGGVETQYF.

The V gene is TRBV7-3, the J gene TRBJ1-5; D is perhaps TRBD1 (5 bases). Germline V CDR1 and CDR2: SGHTA, FQGTGA. This CDR3 has 13 residues. The V end lost 3 bases, the J end lost 5 bases, and 8 bases lay between the germline ends. CDR3: CASSLGRYQPQHF. CDR3 in DNA: TGTGCCAGCAGCTTGGGGCGGTATCAGCCCCAGCATTTT.

This chain links TRBV6-1 with TRBJ2-5; D gene unclear. CDR1 and CDR2 from the germline V gene are MNHNS and SASEGT. The CDR3 has 14 residues. V dropped 2 bases and J dropped 1 base, with 8 bases sitting between them. CDR3 sequence reads: CASSELGIQETQYF. The CDR3 region has the DNA TGTGCCAGCAGTGAATTAGGGATCCAAGAGACCCAGTACTTC.

The CDR3 loop reads CASSPTGTDKTYEQYF. CDR3 coding DNA: TGTGCCAGCAGCCCGACCGGGACAGATAAAACCTACGAGCAGTACTTC. The chain has TRBV9 and TRBJ2-7; 7 bases map to TRBD1. The CDR3 extends over 16 amino acids. CDR1 is SGDLS, CDR2 YYNGEE, per germline. V was pared by 4 bases and J by 2 bases, with 12 bases of the junction left unmatched.

The chain has TRBV4-1 and TRBJ2-7; 7 bases are a match to TRBD2. V lost 0 bases and J lost 4; bases outside the gene matches: 9. This CDR3 is built from 16 residues. Germline CDR1 reads MGHRA; CDR2 reads YSYEKL. CDR3 nucleotides: TGCGCCAGCAGCCAAGAGGGTGGCGGGAGTGGGTACGAGCAGTACTTC. It encodes CASSQEGGGSGYEQYF.

V usage is TRBV5-1 and J usage is TRBJ1-2, with a tentative D call TRBD1 (5 bases). This CDR3 contains 15 residues. The V and J ends lost 0 bases and 3 bases respectively, with 12 bases between them. From germline, CDR1 is SGHRS and CDR2 YFSETQ. In DNA form, the CDR3 reads TGCGCCAGCAGCTTGGGGGGCCAGGGCCACTATGGCTACACCTTC. Translation: CASSLGGQGHYGYTF.

CDR3 region: CASSQGGGTDTQYF. The CDR3 DNA reads TGTGCCAGCAGCCAGGGAGGGGGGACAGATACGCAGTATTTT. The chain has TRBV6-5 and TRBJ2-3; D is possibly TRBD2 (7 bases). This CDR3 is built from 14 residues. Between the trimmed V and J ends, which lost 6 bases and 3 bases, there was a span of 13 bases. In germline, CDR1 is MNHEY, CDR2 SVGAGI.

This chain connects TRBV7-6 to TRBJ2-5, with 7 positions matching TRBD1. Germline V gene sequence: CDR1 SGHVS, CDR2 FNYEAQ. J gave up 5 bases and V 6 bases, and 12 bases lay outside the gene matches. The CDR3 loop spans 15 amino acids. The CDR3 region is CASRTRDSPQETQYF. The CDR3 coding sequence is TGTGCCAGCAGAACCCGGGACAGCCCCCAGGAGACCCAGTACTTC.

CDR3 loop: CAISGLNYEQYF. CDR3 nucleotides: TGTGCCATCAGTGGCCTTAACTACGAGCAGTACTTC. The chain uses TRBV10-3 and TRBJ2-7; D unresolved. The CDR3 contains 12 residues. V dropped 4 bases and J dropped 3 bases, with 7 bases sitting between them. The germline CDR1 and CDR2 sequences are ENHRY and SYGVKD.

The chain uses TRBV10-3 and TRBJ2-7, with D uncertain. The CDR3 consists of 14 residues. Germline lookup yields CDR1 ENHRY and CDR2 SYGVKD. Trimming cost V 2 bases and J 0 bases, with 8 bases left between them. The chain's CDR3 is CAISEAKLSYEQYF. DNA for the CDR3: TGTGCCATCAGTGAGGCTAAGCTCTCCTACGAGCAGTACTTC.

J is TRBJ2-5 and V is TRBV12-5; 10 bases fit TRBD2. The trim removed 1 base at V and 5 bases at J, leaving 10 bases unmatched. The CDR3 totals 17 residues. Germline-derived CDR1 and CDR2 are LGHNT and FRNRAP. Here the CDR3 reads CASGLAQLAGGAETQYF. CDR3 DNA: TGTGCTAGTGGTTTGGCTCAGTTAGCGGGGGGCGCGGAGACCCAGTACTTC.

The V call is TRBV5-1, the J call TRBJ2-3; D is uncertain. Trimming removed 4 bases at V and 3 bases at J, with 12 bases between. From germline, CDR1 is SGHRS and CDR2 YFSETQ. The CDR3 spans 14 residues. In DNA, the CDR3 is TGCGCCAGCAGCAGGGAAGATGGGACAGATACGCAGTATTTT. This sequence encodes CASSREDGTDTQYF.

The rearrangement joins TRBV5-6 to TRBJ2-1; a possible D gene is TRBD2 (6 bases). The germline gives CDR1 SGHDT, CDR2 YYEEEE. The V end lost 0 bases, the J end lost 3 bases, and 10 bases lay between the germline ends. The CDR3 covers 15 residues. The CDR3 DNA follows: TGTGCCAGCAGCTTGGCGGGGACTGACTACAATGAGCAGTTCTTC. Protein sequence: CASSLAGTDYNEQFF.

The chain recombines TRBV2 with TRBJ2-7, with TRBD1 identical over 7 bases. The V gene's germline CDR1 is SNHLY and CDR2 FYNNEI. The CDR3 is 14 residues long. V gave up 5 bases and J gave up 1 base; unmatched junction bases: 5. This CDR3 reads CASSPLTGSYEQYF. CDR3 sequence (DNA): TGTGCCAGCAGTCCACTGACAGGGTCCTACGAGCAGTACTTC.

The chain recombines TRBV19 with TRBJ2-2; tentative D call: TRBD1 (6 bases). Between the trimmed V and J ends, which lost 5 bases and 3 bases, there was a span of 13 bases. The CDR3 is made up of 15 amino acids. Germline V gene data show CDR1 as LNHDA and CDR2 as SQIVND (reference sequence). The CDR3 coding sequence is TGTGCCAGTAGTCCCCAGGACAGCTACACCGGGGAGCTGTTTTTT. The encoded protein is CASSPQDSYTGELFF.

CDR3: CASSLVWGTSYEQYF. The CDR3 coding sequence is TGTGCCAGCAGCTTGGTATGGGGGACGTCCTACGAGCAGTACTTC. The rearrangement joins TRBV5-5 to TRBJ2-7; D might be TRBD1 or TRBD2, each matching 5 bases. Trimming took 0 bases from V and 1 from J, leaving 11 bases between them. Germline V gives CDR1 SGHKS, CDR2 YYEKEE (reference sequence). This CDR3 is built from 15 residues. The whole variable domain, filled in from reference TRBV5-5 and TRBJ2-7, reads DAGVTQSPTHLIKTRGQQVTLRCSPISGHKSVSWYQQVLGQGPQFIFQYYEKEERGRGNFPDRFSARQFPNYSSELNVNALLLGDSALYLCASSLVWGTSYEQYFGPGTRLTVT.

The V call is TRBV6-5, the J call TRBJ1-1; TRBD1 matches 10 bases. CDR3 length: 14 residues. Per the germline V gene, CDR1 is MNHEY and CDR2 is SVGAGI. V lost 5 bases, J lost 3 bases, and 3 bases stayed unmatched. CDR3: CASSDGTGDTEAFF. For the CDR3, the DNA is TGTGCCAGCAGTGACGGGACAGGGGACACTGAAGCTTTCTTT.

This chain uses TRBV7-9 with TRBJ1-5, with 7 bases fitting TRBD1. Trimming removed 5 bases from V and 4 bases from J; junction bases left unmatched: 2. Germline V gives CDR1 SEHNR, CDR2 FQNEAQ (reference sequence). The CDR3 consists of 13 residues. In nucleotides, the CDR3 is TGTGCCAGCAGCCGGGACAGTAATCAGCCCCAGCATTTT. Translation gives CASSRDSNQPQHF.

The CDR3 nucleotides read TGTGCCAGCGGGGACTTCCTTCGGAACGAGCAGTACTTC. It codes for CASGDFLRNEQYF. The J gene is TRBJ2-7, the V gene TRBV2; perhaps TRBD2 as D (6 bases). The V end lost 8 bases, the J end lost 5 bases, and 16 bases lay between the germline ends. This CDR3 has 13 residues. Germline values: CDR1 SNHLY, CDR2 FYNNEI.

The J gene is TRBJ2-5, the V gene TRBV10-3; D may correspond to TRBD1 or TRBD2 (5 bases each). With 2 bases removed from V and 0 bases from J, the gap between germline ends came to 7 bases. Per the germline V gene, CDR1 is ENHRY and CDR2 is SYGVKD. This CDR3 contains 14 residues. The CDR3 DNA reads TGTGCCATCAGTGAGGTGGGGGACCAAGAGACCCAGTACTTC. The encoded protein is CAISEVGDQETQYF.

This chain joins TRBV18 and TRBJ1-3, with a possible D match to TRBD1 (5 bases). Trimming took off 3 bases at V and 0 bases at J, with 18 bases between the two ends. The CDR3 sequence is 18 residues long. CDR1 KGHSH and CDR2 LQKENI come from the germline V gene. This CDR3 reads CASSPKGPGIRSGNTIYF. The CDR3 bases are TGTGCCAGCTCACCGAAGGGGCCGGGGATCCGCTCTGGAAACACCATATATTTT.

The chain has TRBV11-2 and TRBJ1-2, with 9 bases aligning to TRBD1. The CDR3 is 13 residues long. The V and J ends lost 0 bases and 7 bases, in that order; junction bases with no gene match: 0. CDR1 and CDR2 from the germline V gene are SGHAT and FQNNGV. The CDR3 reads CASSLEQGAGYTF. CDR3 DNA: TGTGCCAGCAGCTTAGAACAGGGGGCTGGCTACACCTTC.

The chain is built from TRBV5-1 and TRBJ2-5, with D tentatively TRBD1 (5 bases). CDR1 is SGHRS, CDR2 YFSETQ, per germline. The germline V and J ends were trimmed by 6 bases and 3 bases, with 15 bases remaining between them. CDR3 size: 14 residues. The CDR3 nucleotides read TGCGCCAGCATGAGAGCACCCAGGGAAGAGACCCAGTACTTC. The encoded protein is CASMRAPREETQYF. The whole variable domain, remainder taken from reference TRBV5-1 and TRBJ2-5, is KAGVTQTPRYLIKTRGQQVTLSCSPISGHRSVSWYQQTPGQGLQFLFEYFSETQRNKGNFPGRFSGRQFSNSRSEMNVSTLELGDSALYLCASMRAPREETQYFGPGTRLLVL.

This chain joins TRBV30 and TRBJ2-7, with D maybe TRBD2 (5 bases). CDR3 length equals 13 residues. Deletions cut 2 bases from V and 3 bases from J, with 11 bases between. Germline CDR1 GTSNPN, CDR2 SVGIG (reference sequence). The CDR3 here is CAWSPGEIYEQYF. For the CDR3, the DNA is TGTGCCTGGAGTCCCGGGGAGATCTACGAGCAGTACTTC.

The chain links TRBV5-4 to TRBJ1-2; 8 positions agree with TRBD1. The V gene end was trimmed by 4 bases and the J gene end by 0 bases; junction bases not matched to a gene: 8. CDR3 length equals 16 residues. Per the germline V gene, CDR1 is SGHNT and CDR2 is YYREEE (reference sequence). CDR3 nucleotides: TGTGCCAGCAGCCCCGGACAGGGCCGCACTAACTATGGCTACACCTTC. Translated: CASSPGQGRTNYGYTF.

The chain carries TRBV13 and TRBJ2-5; the D is unclear. Trimming took off 5 bases at V and 5 bases at J, with 9 bases between the two ends. The CDR3 covers 12 residues. Germline V gives CDR1 PRHDT, CDR2 FYEKMQ (reference sequence). The CDR3 bases are TGTGCCAGCAGCCAACGCTGGGAGACCCAGTACTTC. Its translation: CASSQRWETQYF.

The rearrangement joins TRBV19 to TRBJ1-5; 7 bases match TRBD1. The CDR3 contains 14 residues. Germline trimming cut 6 bases from V and 9 bases from J; bases unmatched to any gene: 11. Germline values: CDR1 LNHDA, CDR2 SQIVND (reference sequence). CDR3 residues: CASRRQGLALPQHF. Written as DNA, the CDR3 is TGTGCCAGTAGGAGACAGGGTCTCGCCCTGCCCCAGCATTTT. Full variable domain (rest looked up from reference TRBV19 and TRBJ1-5): DGGITQSPKYLFRKEGQNVTLSCEQNLNHDAMYWYRQDPGQGLRLIYYSQIVNDFQKGDIAEGYSVSREKKESFPLTVTSAQKNPTAFYLCASRRQGLALPQHFGDGTRLSIL.

The gene calls are TRBV30 and TRBJ2-7, with D unresolved. V was shortened by 2 bases and J by 2 bases, with 7 bases between the two germline ends. The CDR3 contains 12 residues. CDR1 is GTSNPN, CDR2 SVGIG, per germline (reference sequence). CDR3: CAWSLGPYEQYF. The CDR3 bases are TGTGCCTGGAGTCTCGGTCCCTACGAGCAGTACTTC. The entire variable domain, with the rest obtained from reference TRBV30 and TRBJ2-7, is as follows: SQTIHQWPATLVQPVGSPLSLECTVEGTSNPNLYWYRQAAGRGLQLLFYSVGIGQISSEVPQNLSASRPQDRQFILSSKKLLLSDSGFYLCAWSLGPYEQYFGPGTRLTVT.

This chain links TRBV19 with TRBJ1-1; no clear D. The CDR3 totals 13 residues. V lost 3 bases, J lost 11 bases, and 16 bases lay in between. Germline V CDR1 and CDR2: LNHDA, SQIVND (reference sequence). In DNA form, the CDR3 reads TGTGCCAGTAGTATCCAAACGGGAGCGTCGGCTTTCTTT. The encoded protein is CASSIQTGASAFF.